This TCR beta chain was sequenced during a study of preoperative IRX-2 immunotherapy in early breast cancer. This CDR3 contains 16 residues. Germline CDR1 and CDR2: MDHEN and SYDVKM. V dropped 8 bases and J dropped 4; count of bases not matched to a gene: 13. Measured with immunoSEQ multiplex PCR; TCRdb has only the in-frame clones, and not every one. The sample has 34,000 or so clones, about 95% seen once; the top ten hold 5% to 7%. The treatment is: preoperative locoregional IRX-2 cytokine immunotherapy. This phase Ib study tested locoregional IRX-2 cytokine immunotherapy given before surgery. The chain joins TRBV28 to TRBJ2-1; 8 nucleotides agree with TRBD2. The clonotype originates from a human donor with breast cancer. Specimen collection occurred from a patient treated with IRX-2 immunotherapy. The CDR3 sequence is CASYAGRGPSYNEQFF. The CDR3 bases are TGTGCCAGCTACGCCGGGAGGGGACCCTCATACAATGAGCAGTTCTTC.